These 28 T cell receptor beta chains were sequenced from one sample in a study of beta chain features in type 1 diabetes. The entirety of the isolated RNA underwent reverse transcription, so expressed TCRB transcripts were sequenced. The protocol was immunoSEQ multiplex PCR, while the TCRdb copy is restricted to in-frame clones and leaves out a portion. The sample records about 360,000 clones, roughly 12% being singletons. The sequenced material came from naive CD4+ T cells from blood. These receptors were collected from a man in his late teens or twenties in good health.

This clone has only a few counts. The V and J genes are TRBV7-9 and TRBJ1-5; no clear D gene. V was pared by 0 bases and J by 9 bases, with 6 bases between. Germline V gene data show CDR1 as SEHNR and CDR2 as FQNEAQ (reference sequence). This CDR3 contains 12 residues. Written as DNA, the CDR3 is TGTGCCAGCAGCTTAGCCTTTTCGCCCCAGCATTTT. Its translation is CASSLAFSPQHF. The whole variable domain, remainder taken from reference TRBV7-9 and TRBJ1-5, is DTGVSQNPRHKITKRGQNVTFRCDPISEHNRLYWYRQTLGQGPEFLTYFQNEAQLEKSRLLSDRFSAERPKGSFSTLEIQRTEQGDSAMYLCASSLAFSPQHFGDGTRLSIL.

There are a few counts of this clone. Other DNA variants within this sample encode the same CDR3. This chain connects TRBV30 to TRBJ2-3, with a possible D match to TRBD2 (6 bases). The V gene lost 4 bases and the J gene lost 0 bases, with 14 bases spanning the gap. Germline V gene sequence: CDR1 GTSNPN, CDR2 SVGIG (reference sequence). The CDR3 sequence is 15 residues long. This chain's CDR3 is CAWKVGRPSTDTQYF. In DNA form, the CDR3 reads TGTGCCTGGAAAGTCGGGAGACCTAGCACAGATACGCAGTATTTT.

A few counts support this clone. One end of the junction is discordant with germline, which a read error may explain. CDR3 sequence: CAWEIQQGAAF. The CDR3 coding sequence is TGTGCCTGGGAAATCCAACAGGGGGCGGCCTTC. V is TRBV30 and J is TRBJ1-2, with 9 bases that match TRBD1. CDR3 size: 11 residues. The germline V gene has CDR1 GTSNPN and CDR2 SVGIG (reference sequence).

This clone was found a few times. This sequence joins TRBV4-1 and TRBJ2-1; 7 bases map to TRBD2. The germline gives CDR1 MGHRA, CDR2 YSYEKL. The V and J ends lost 3 bases and 6 bases, in that order; junction bases with no gene match: 20. The CDR3 is 19 residues long. This chain's CDR3 is CASSHPRGSGFPRGNEQFF. DNA of the CDR3: TGCGCCAGCAGCCACCCCCGAGGTAGCGGGTTCCCCCGGGGCAATGAGCAGTTCTTC.

The chain links TRBV11-2 to TRBJ2-5; D perhaps matches TRBD1 (5 bases). V dropped 2 bases and J dropped 4 bases, with 8 bases sitting between them. From germline, CDR1 is SGHAT and CDR2 FQNNGV. There are 13 residues in the CDR3. CDR3 sequence (DNA): TGTGCCAGCAGCTTATCGCAGGGAGAGACCCAGTACTTC. This codes for CASSLSQGETQYF.

In DNA, the CDR3 is TGCGCCAGCAGCTTGTACAGCACCGGGGAGCTGTTTTTT. The encoded protein is CASSLYSTGELFF. The chain combines TRBV5-1 with TRBJ2-2; D is unclear. Trimming removed 1 base from V and 4 bases from J, with 5 bases in between. This CDR3 is 13 amino acids long. Per the germline V gene, CDR1 is SGHRS and CDR2 is YFSETQ.

A single count supports this clone. This chain connects TRBV5-1 to TRBJ2-7; D not resolved. Germline assignment: CDR1 SGHRS and CDR2 YFSETQ. The CDR3 contains 11 residues. V shed 3 bases and J shed 2 bases, with 3 bases lying between them. This CDR3 reads CASSSTYEQYF. CDR3 coding DNA: TGCGCCAGCAGCTCAACCTACGAGCAGTACTTC. The full variable domain, its missing parts supplied by reference TRBV5-1 and TRBJ2-7, is KAGVTQTPRYLIKTRGQQVTLSCSPISGHRSVSWYQQTPGQGLQFLFEYFSETQRNKGNFPGRFSGRQFSNSRSEMNVSTLELGDSALYLCASSSTYEQYFGPGTRLTVT.

This clone has a handful of counts. This sample also contains other DNA sequences that code for the same CDR3. This sequence joins TRBV7-2 and TRBJ2-5, with D hard to call. The germline gives CDR1 SGHTA, CDR2 FQGNSA. V dropped 5 bases and J dropped 5 bases, with 9 bases sitting between them. This CDR3 spans 12 amino acids. The CDR3 region has the DNA TGTGCCAGCAGCCCCTCACGGGAGACCCAGTACTTC. This translates into CASSPSRETQYF.

This chain joins TRBV6-5 and TRBJ1-2; 11 bases are a match to TRBD1. V gave up 5 bases and J gave up 5 bases; unmatched junction bases: 4. This CDR3 has 14 residues. Germline CDR1 MNHEY, CDR2 SVGAGI. CDR3 region: CASSRDRGIYGYTF. As DNA, the CDR3 is TGTGCCAGCAGTCGGGACAGGGGGATTTATGGCTACACCTTC.

The chain has TRBV7-2 and TRBJ2-5, with D hard to call. The germline V gene encodes CDR1 SGHTA and CDR2 FQGNSA. V gave up 3 bases and J gave up 2 bases, with 10 bases separating them. There are 14 residues in the CDR3. CDR3 DNA sequence: TGTGCCAGCAGCTTCATGGCGGATCAAGAGACCCAGTACTTC. It codes for CASSFMADQETQYF.

This sequence joins TRBV11-3 and TRBJ2-2; possibly TRBD1 for D (7 bases). The V end lost 8 bases, the J end lost 6 bases, and 22 bases lay between the germline ends. Looked up from germline, CDR1 is SGHNT and CDR2 is YENEEA. The CDR3 extends over 16 amino acids. CDR3 sequence reads: CASSQGGQPRAGELFF. Here the CDR3 DNA reads TGTGCCAGCTCCCAGGGGGGACAACCACGAGCCGGGGAGCTGTTTTTT.

The chain's CDR3 is CASSPRLALSTDTQYF. In DNA form, the CDR3 reads TGTGCCAGCAGCCCTAGACTAGCGCTCAGCACAGATACGCAGTATTTT. The chain has TRBV7-3 and TRBJ2-3, with 8 bases matching TRBD2. The CDR3 is 16 amino acids. The germline gives CDR1 SGHTA, CDR2 FQGTGA. The V gene end was trimmed by 5 bases and the J gene end by 0 bases; junction bases not matched to a gene: 7. Together with reference TRBV7-3 and TRBJ2-3, the CDR3 gives the full variable domain: GAGVSQTPSNKVTEKGKYVELRCDPISGHTALYWYRQSLGQGPEFLIYFQGTGAADDSGLPNDRFFAVRPEGSVSTLKIQRTERGDSAVYLCASSPRLALSTDTQYFGPGTRLTVL.

The chain couples TRBV27 to TRBJ2-1; D may be TRBD2 (5 bases). This CDR3 spans 15 amino acids. Per the germline V gene, CDR1 is MNHEY and CDR2 is SMNVEV (reference sequence). V dropped 5 bases and J dropped 4 bases, with 15 bases sitting between them. DNA for the CDR3: TGTGCCAGCAGTCCCAAGCGTCCGGGGTACAATGAGCAGTTCTTC. This translates into CASSPKRPGYNEQFF.

This clone has a handful of counts. The chain carries TRBV10-3 and TRBJ2-7; D might be TRBD2 (5 bases). CDR1 ENHRY and CDR2 SYGVKD come from the germline V gene. CDR3 size: 12 residues. V dropped 4 bases and J dropped 4 bases, with 8 bases sitting between them. The CDR3, as DNA: TGTGCCATCAGTGGCCGGGGTTACGAGCAGTACTTC. Its translation is CAISGRGYEQYF.

The CDR3 sequence is CASSLVETAGRNTIYF. CDR3 sequence (DNA): TGTGCCAGCAGCCTAGTGGAGACCGCGGGTCGAAACACCATATATTTT. The chain is built from TRBV7-9 and TRBJ1-3, with no clear D. V shed 5 bases and J shed 5 bases, with 19 bases lying between them. Germline CDR1 and CDR2: SEHNR and FQNEAQ (reference sequence). The length of the CDR3 is 16 residues. The variable domain in full, completed from reference TRBV7-9 and TRBJ1-3, reads DTGVSQNPRHKITKRGQNVTFRCDPISEHNRLYWYRQTLGQGPEFLTYFQNEAQLEKSRLLSDRFSAERPKGSFSTLEIQRTEQGDSAMYLCASSLVETAGRNTIYFGEGSWLTVV.

This chain links TRBV28 with TRBJ1-1; tentative D call: TRBD1 (6 bases). The V end lost 3 bases, the J end lost 7 bases, and 18 bases lay between the germline ends. Germline CDR1 is MDHEN and CDR2 is SYDVKM. The CDR3 has 15 residues. CDR3 DNA: TGTGCCAGCAGTTTCCCCTATTCAGGGGAGGGTGAAGCTTTCTTT. Encoded protein: CASSFPYSGEGEAFF.

V usage is TRBV9 and J usage is TRBJ1-2, with D possibly TRBD1 on 5 matching bases. Deletions cut 0 bases from V and 4 bases from J, with 19 bases between. The CDR3 totals 17 residues. Germline loops: CDR1 SGDLS, CDR2 YYNGEE. Here the CDR3 reads CASSVGPGPRLFYGYTF. CDR3 DNA sequence: TGTGCCAGCAGCGTAGGACCAGGGCCCCGCCTATTCTATGGCTACACCTTC. The complete variable domain, with remaining parts taken from reference TRBV9 and TRBJ1-2, reads DSGVTQTPKHLITATGQRVTLRCSPRSGDLSVYWYQQSLDQGLQFLIQYYNGEERAKGNILERFSAQQFPDLHSELNLSSLELGDSALYFCASSVGPGPRLFYGYTFGSGTRLTVV.

J is TRBJ1-1 and V is TRBV6-5, with D uncertain. The CDR3 totals 14 residues. Trimming took 5 bases from V and 1 from J, leaving 11 bases between them. Germline CDR1 is MNHEY and CDR2 is SVGAGI. CDR3: CASSTPRGNTEAFF. Written as DNA, the CDR3 is TGTGCCAGCAGTACTCCGCGGGGGAACACTGAAGCTTTCTTT.

The sample holds a few counts of this clone. This chain uses TRBV25-1 with TRBJ1-1; D gene ambiguous. V was pared by 5 bases and J by 0 bases, with 10 bases between. This CDR3 is built from 14 residues. CDR1 is MGHDK, CDR2 SYGVNS, per germline. In nucleotides, the CDR3 is TGTGCCAGCAGTAAAGACACGATGAACACTGAAGCTTTCTTT. Protein: CASSKDTMNTEAFF.

This clone has only a few counts. As DNA, the CDR3 is TGTGCCAGCACAGACGGGGGACCCTACAATGAGCAGTTCTTC. Translated: CASTDGGPYNEQFF. The chain has TRBV28 and TRBJ2-1; possibly TRBD2 for D (6 bases). Trimming left V 7 bases short and J 2 bases short, with 12 bases between. This CDR3 is built from 14 residues. The germline V gene has CDR1 MDHEN and CDR2 SYDVKM.

This chain links TRBV6-5 with TRBJ1-1, with 7 nucleotides matching TRBD1. The CDR3 spans 16 residues. CDR1 MNHEY and CDR2 SVGAGI come from the germline V gene. V shed 0 bases, J shed 5 bases, and the junction held 9 bases outside the gene matches. The CDR3 here is CASSYSAGQALTEAFF. The CDR3 DNA reads as TGTGCCAGCAGTTACTCAGCCGGACAGGCCCTAACTGAAGCTTTCTTT.

The gene calls are TRBV30 and TRBJ1-1; D call uncertain. The V gene lost 0 bases and the J gene lost 3 bases, with 11 bases spanning the gap. Germline V gene lookup returns CDR1 GTSNPN and CDR2 SVGIG (reference sequence). The CDR3 is 14 amino acids. Here the CDR3 DNA reads TGTGCCTGGAGTGTACATCTCCGCCACACTGAAGCTTTCTTT. It encodes CAWSVHLRHTEAFF.

This chain links TRBV28 with TRBJ1-5; D is perhaps TRBD1 (6 bases). Germline CDR1 MDHEN, CDR2 SYDVKM. With 5 bases removed from V and 7 bases from J, the gap between germline ends came to 9 bases. The CDR3 spans 12 residues. The CDR3: CASSDRPQPQHF. In DNA form, the CDR3 reads TGTGCCAGCAGTGACAGGCCCCAGCCCCAGCATTTT.

A few counts support this clone. The chain joins TRBV11-3 to TRBJ2-2, with D possibly being TRBD1 (5 bases). The CDR3 consists of 17 residues. V was shortened by 5 bases and J by 3 bases, with 19 bases between the two germline ends. Per the germline V gene, CDR1 is SGHNT and CDR2 is YENEEA. CDR3 region: CASSRHLLTDYTGELFF. The CDR3 bases are TGTGCCAGCAGCCGACACCTACTGACAGATTACACCGGGGAGCTGTTTTTT.

This clone was recorded a few times. The rearrangement joins TRBV30 to TRBJ2-3; 9 nucleotides line up with TRBD2. In germline, CDR1 is GTSNPN, CDR2 SVGIG (reference sequence). Losses at the gene ends were 3 bases for V and 2 bases for J; bases not matched to a gene: 6. The CDR3 contains 15 residues. The CDR3 nucleotides read TGTGCCTGGAGCATGGGACTAGCTGCCACAGATACGCAGTATTTT. Protein product: CAWSMGLAATDTQYF.

The CDR3 sequence is CASSTDSGGSSPLHF. DNA of the CDR3: TGTGCCAGCAGCACCGATTCAGGGGGGAGTTCACCCCTCCACTTT. The chain has TRBV7-2 and TRBJ1-6; TRBD1 aligns across 7 bases. Trimming at V came to 5 bases and at J to 9 bases, leaving 10 bases not matched to a gene. Germline values: CDR1 SGHTA, CDR2 FQGNSA. This CDR3 spans 15 amino acids. The full variable domain, in which reference TRBV7-2 and TRBJ1-6 provide the parts outside the CDR3, is GAGVSQSPSNKVTEKGKDVELRCDPISGHTALYWYRQSLGQGLEFLIYFQGNSAPDKSGLPSDRFSAERTGGSVSTLTIQRTQQEDSAVYLCASSTDSGGSSPLHFGNGTRLTVT.

This clone appeared a few times. The V gene is TRBV7-2, the J gene TRBJ2-1, with D tentatively TRBD2 (6 bases). Trimming removed 5 bases at V and 8 bases at J, with 13 bases between. Germline CDR1 is SGHTA and CDR2 is FQGNSA. CDR3 length equals 13 residues. DNA for the CDR3: TGTGCCAGCAGCGCAAGACTAGTCGATGAGCAGTTCTTC. It encodes CASSARLVDEQFF.

The chain employs TRBV12-5 and TRBJ2-3, with TRBD1 as a possible D gene (5 bases). The CDR3 runs to 14 residues. Trimming removed 7 bases from V and 2 bases from J, with 13 bases in between. Germline CDR1 and CDR2: LGHNT and FRNRAP. This chain's CDR3 is CASATDSPTDTQYF. CDR3 coding DNA: TGTGCTAGTGCCACCGACAGCCCCACAGATACGCAGTATTTT. The entire variable domain, with the rest obtained from reference TRBV12-5 and TRBJ2-3, is as follows: DARVTQTPRHKVTEMGQEVTMRCQPILGHNTVFWYRQTMMQGLELLAYFRNRAPLDDSGMPKDRFSAEMPDATLATLKIQPSEPRDSAVYFCASATDSPTDTQYFGPGTRLTVL.